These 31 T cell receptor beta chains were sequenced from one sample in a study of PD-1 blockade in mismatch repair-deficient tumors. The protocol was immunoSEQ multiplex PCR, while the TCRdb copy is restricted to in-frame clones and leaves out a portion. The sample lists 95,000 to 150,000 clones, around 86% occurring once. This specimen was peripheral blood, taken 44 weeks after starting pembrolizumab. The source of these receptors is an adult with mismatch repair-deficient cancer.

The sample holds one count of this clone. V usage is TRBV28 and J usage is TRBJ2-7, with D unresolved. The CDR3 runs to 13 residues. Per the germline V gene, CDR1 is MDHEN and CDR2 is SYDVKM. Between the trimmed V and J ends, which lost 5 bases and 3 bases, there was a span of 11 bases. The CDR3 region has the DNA TGTGCCAGCAGTGTCCATACCAGCTACGAGCAGTACTTC. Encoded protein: CASSVHTSYEQYF.

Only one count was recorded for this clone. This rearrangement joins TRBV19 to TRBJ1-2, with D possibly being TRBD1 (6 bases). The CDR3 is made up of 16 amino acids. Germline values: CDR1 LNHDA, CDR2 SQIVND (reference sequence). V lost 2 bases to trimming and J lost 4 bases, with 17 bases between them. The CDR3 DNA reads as TGTGCCAGTAGTATAATGGGGGCCCTCGACCCCTATGGCTACACCTTC. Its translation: CASSIMGALDPYGYTF.

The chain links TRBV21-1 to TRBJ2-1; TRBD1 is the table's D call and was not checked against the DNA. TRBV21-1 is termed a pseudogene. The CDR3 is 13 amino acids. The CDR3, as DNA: TGTGCCCGCCAGGGGAGTAGGCTCGATGAGCAGTTCTTC. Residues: CARQGSRLDEQFF.

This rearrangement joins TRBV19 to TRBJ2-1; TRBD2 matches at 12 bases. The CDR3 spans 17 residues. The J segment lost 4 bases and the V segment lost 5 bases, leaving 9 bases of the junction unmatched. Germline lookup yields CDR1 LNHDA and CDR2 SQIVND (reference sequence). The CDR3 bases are TGTGCCAGTAGTCCCCGAAACCTAGCGGGGGGGTACAATGAGCAGTTCTTC. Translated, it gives CASSPRNLAGGYNEQFF. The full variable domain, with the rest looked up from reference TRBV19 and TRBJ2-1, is DGGITQSPKYLFRKEGQNVTLSCEQNLNHDAMYWYRQDPGQGLRLIYYSQIVNDFQKGDIAEGYSVSREKKESFPLTVTSAQKNPTAFYLCASSPRNLAGGYNEQFFGPGTRLTVL.

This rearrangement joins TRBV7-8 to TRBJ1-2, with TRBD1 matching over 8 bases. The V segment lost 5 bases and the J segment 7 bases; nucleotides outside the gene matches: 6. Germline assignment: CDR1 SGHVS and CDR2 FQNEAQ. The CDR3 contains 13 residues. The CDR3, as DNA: TGTGCCAGCAGCCCAGACAGGGGATTTGGCTACACCTTC. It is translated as CASSPDRGFGYTF. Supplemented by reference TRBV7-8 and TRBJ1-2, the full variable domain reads GAGVSQSPRYKVAKRGQDVALRCDPISGHVSLFWYQQALGQGPEFLTYFQNEAQLDKSGLPSDRFFAERPEGSVSTLKIQRTQQEDSAVYLCASSPDRGFGYTFGSGTRLTVV.

CDR3 in DNA: TGTGCCACCGGGCGAGGGGTATCGGATGGCTACACCTTC. The encoded protein is CATGRGVSDGYTF. The V call is TRBV6-5, the J call TRBJ1-2; a possible D gene is TRBD1 (5 bases). Germline CDR1 and CDR2: MNHEY and SVGAGI. Trimming removed 10 bases at V and 6 bases at J, with 18 bases between. This CDR3 is built from 13 residues.

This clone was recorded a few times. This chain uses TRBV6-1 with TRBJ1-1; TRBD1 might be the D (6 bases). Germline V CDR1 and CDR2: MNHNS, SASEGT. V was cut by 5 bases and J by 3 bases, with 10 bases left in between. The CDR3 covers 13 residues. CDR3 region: CASSRGGDTEAFF. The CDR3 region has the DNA TGTGCCAGCAGTCGAGGGGGGGACACTGAAGCTTTCTTT.

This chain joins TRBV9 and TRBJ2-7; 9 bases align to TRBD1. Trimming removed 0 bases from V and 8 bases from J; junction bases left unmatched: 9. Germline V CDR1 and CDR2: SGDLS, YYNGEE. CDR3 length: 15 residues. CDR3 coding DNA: TGTGCCAGCAGCGTAGCCTCCGGGACAGGGAATAAGCAGTACTTC. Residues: CASSVASGTGNKQYF.

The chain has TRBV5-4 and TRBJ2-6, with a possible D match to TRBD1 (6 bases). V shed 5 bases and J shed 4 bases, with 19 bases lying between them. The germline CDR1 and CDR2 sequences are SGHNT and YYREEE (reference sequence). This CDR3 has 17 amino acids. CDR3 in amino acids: CASSKPSAGVGANVLTF. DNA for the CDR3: TGTGCCAGCAGTAAACCTAGTGCAGGGGTCGGGGCCAACGTCCTGACTTTC.

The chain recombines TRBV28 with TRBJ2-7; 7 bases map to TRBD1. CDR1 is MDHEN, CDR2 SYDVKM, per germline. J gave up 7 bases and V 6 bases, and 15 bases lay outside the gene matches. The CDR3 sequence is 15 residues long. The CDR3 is CASRPDRARRGEQYF. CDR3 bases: TGTGCCAGCAGACCAGACAGGGCGCGGAGAGGGGAGCAGTACTTC.

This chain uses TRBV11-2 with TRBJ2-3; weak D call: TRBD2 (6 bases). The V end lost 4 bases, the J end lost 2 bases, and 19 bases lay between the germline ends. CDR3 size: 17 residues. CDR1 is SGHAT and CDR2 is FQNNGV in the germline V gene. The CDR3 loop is CASSYRGFAGYTDTQYF. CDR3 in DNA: TGTGCCAGCAGCTACCGGGGGTTCGCGGGTTACACAGATACGCAGTATTTT. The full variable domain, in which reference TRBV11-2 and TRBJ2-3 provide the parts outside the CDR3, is EAGVAQSPRYKIIEKRQSVAFWCNPISGHATLYWYQQILGQGPKLLIQFQNNGVVDDSQLPKDRFSAERLKGVDSTLKIQPAKLEDSAVYLCASSYRGFAGYTDTQYFGPGTRLTVL.

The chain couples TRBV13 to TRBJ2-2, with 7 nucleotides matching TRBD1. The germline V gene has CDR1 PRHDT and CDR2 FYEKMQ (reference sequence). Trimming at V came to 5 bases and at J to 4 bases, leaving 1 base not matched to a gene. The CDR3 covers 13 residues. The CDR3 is CASSRQGTGELFF. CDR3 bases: TGTGCCAGCAGCCGACAGGGCACCGGGGAGCTGTTTTTT.

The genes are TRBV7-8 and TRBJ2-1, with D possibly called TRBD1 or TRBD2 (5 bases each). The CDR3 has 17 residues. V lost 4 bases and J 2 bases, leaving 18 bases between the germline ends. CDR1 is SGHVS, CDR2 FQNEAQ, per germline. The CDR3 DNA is TGTGCCAGCAGCTCCTTGGGGACGAGCTTGACCTACAATGAGCAGTTCTTC. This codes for CASSSLGTSLTYNEQFF.

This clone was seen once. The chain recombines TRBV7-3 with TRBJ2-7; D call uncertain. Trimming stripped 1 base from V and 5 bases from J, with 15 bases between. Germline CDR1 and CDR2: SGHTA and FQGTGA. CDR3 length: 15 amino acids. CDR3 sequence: CASSLMSGSGNEQYF. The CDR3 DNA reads TGTGCCAGCAGCTTAATGAGTGGATCTGGGAACGAGCAGTACTTC.

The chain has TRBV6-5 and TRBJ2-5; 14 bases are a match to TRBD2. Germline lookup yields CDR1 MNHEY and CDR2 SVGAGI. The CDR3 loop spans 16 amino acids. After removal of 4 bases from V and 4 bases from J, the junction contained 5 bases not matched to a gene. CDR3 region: CASSSGTSGRGETQYF. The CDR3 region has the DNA TGTGCCAGCAGTTCCGGGACTAGCGGGAGAGGAGAGACCCAGTACTTC.

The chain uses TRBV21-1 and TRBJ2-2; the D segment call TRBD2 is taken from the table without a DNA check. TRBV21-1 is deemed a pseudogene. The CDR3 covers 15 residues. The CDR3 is CASSKAGSSAGELFF. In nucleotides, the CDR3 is TGTGCCAGCAGCAAAGCAGGGAGTAGCGCCGGGGAGCTGTTTTTT.

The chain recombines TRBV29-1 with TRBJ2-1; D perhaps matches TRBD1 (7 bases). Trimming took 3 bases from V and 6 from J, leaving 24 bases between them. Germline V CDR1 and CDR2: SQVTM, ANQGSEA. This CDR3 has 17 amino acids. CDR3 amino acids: CSVDGRSGGTLGNEQFF. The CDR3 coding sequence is TGCAGCGTTGATGGGAGGTCAGGGGGGACTCTAGGCAATGAGCAGTTCTTC.

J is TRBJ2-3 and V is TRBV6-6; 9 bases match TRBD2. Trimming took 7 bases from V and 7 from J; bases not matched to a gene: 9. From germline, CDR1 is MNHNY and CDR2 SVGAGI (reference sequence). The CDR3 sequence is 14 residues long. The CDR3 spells CASNVAGDINTQYF. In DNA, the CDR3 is TGTGCCAGCAATGTAGCGGGAGATATAAATACGCAGTATTTT.

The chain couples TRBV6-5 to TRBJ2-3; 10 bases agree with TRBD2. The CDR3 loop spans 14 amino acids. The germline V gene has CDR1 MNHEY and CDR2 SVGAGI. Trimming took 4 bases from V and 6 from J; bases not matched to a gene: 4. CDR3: CASSLAGGRDTQYF. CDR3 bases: TGTGCCAGCAGTTTAGCGGGAGGCCGGGATACGCAGTATTTT.

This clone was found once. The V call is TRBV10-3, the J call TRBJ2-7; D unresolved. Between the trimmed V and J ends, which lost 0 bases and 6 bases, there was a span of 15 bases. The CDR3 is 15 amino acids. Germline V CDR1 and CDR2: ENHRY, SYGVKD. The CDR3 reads CAISESWSQNLEQYF. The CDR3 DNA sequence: TGTGCCATCAGTGAGTCCTGGTCACAAAATCTCGAGCAGTACTTC.

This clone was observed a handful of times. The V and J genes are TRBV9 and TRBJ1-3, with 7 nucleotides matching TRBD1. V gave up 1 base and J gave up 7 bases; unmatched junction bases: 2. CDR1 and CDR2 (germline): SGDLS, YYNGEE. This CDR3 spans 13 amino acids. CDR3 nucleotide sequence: TGTGCCAGCAGCGTAACGACAGGGAACACCATATATTTT. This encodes CASSVTTGNTIYF.

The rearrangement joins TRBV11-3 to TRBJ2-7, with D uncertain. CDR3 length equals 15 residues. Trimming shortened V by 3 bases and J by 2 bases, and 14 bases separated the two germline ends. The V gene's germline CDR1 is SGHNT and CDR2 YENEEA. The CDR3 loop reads CASSLEMGFPYEQYF. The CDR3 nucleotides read TGTGCCAGCAGCTTGGAGATGGGCTTCCCCTACGAGCAGTACTTC.

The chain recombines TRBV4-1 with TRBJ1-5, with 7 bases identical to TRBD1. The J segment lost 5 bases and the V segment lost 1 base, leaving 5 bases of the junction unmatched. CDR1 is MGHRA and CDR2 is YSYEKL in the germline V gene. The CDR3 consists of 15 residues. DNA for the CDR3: TGCGCCAGCAGCCAAGGGACAGGTGGGCATCAGCCCCAGCATTTT. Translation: CASSQGTGGHQPQHF.

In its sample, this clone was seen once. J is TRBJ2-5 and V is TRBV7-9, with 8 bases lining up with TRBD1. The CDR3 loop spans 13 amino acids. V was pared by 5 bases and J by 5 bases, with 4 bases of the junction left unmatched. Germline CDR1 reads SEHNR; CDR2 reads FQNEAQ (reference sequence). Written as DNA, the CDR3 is TGTGCCAGCAGCCCGAGACAGGGGGAGACCCAGTACTTC. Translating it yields CASSPRQGETQYF. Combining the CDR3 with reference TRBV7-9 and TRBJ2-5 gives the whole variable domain DTGVSQNPRHKITKRGQNVTFRCDPISEHNRLYWYRQTLGQGPEFLTYFQNEAQLEKSRLLSDRFSAERPKGSFSTLEIQRTEQGDSAMYLCASSPRQGETQYFGPGTRLLVL.

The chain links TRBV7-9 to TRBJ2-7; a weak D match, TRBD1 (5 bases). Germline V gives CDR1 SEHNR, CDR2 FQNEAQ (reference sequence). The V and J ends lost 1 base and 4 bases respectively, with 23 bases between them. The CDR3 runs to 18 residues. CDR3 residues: CASSLGPDSGRADYEQYF. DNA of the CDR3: TGTGCCAGCAGCTTAGGGCCAGACTCTGGCAGGGCGGATTACGAGCAGTACTTC.

DNA for the CDR3: TGTGCCAGTAGTATCTCATCCGTCTACGAGCAGTACTTC. It codes for CASSISSVYEQYF. This rearrangement joins TRBV19 to TRBJ2-7; D call uncertain. Germline CDR1 LNHDA, CDR2 SQIVND (reference sequence). V shed 3 bases and J shed 3 bases, with 9 bases lying between them. The CDR3 covers 13 residues.

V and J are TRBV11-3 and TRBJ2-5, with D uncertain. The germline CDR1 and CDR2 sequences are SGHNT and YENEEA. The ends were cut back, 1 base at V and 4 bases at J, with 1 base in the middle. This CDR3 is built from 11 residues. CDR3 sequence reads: CASSLGETQYF. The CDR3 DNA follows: TGTGCCAGCAGCTTAGGAGAGACCCAGTACTTC.

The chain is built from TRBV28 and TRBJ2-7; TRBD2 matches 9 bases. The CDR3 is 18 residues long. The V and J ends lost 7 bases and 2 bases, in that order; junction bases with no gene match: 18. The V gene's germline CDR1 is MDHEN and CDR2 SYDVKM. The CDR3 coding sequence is TGTGCCAGCAACCTCAGTTCGGGGGCTAGCGGGACTCCCTACGAGCAGTACTTC. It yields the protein CASNLSSGASGTPYEQYF. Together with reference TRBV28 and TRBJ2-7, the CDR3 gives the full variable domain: DVKVTQSSRYLVKRTGEKVFLECVQDMDHENMFWYRQDPGLGLRLIYFSYDVKMKEKGDIPEGYSVSREKKERFSLILESASTNQTSMYLCASNLSSGASGTPYEQYFGPGTRLTVT.

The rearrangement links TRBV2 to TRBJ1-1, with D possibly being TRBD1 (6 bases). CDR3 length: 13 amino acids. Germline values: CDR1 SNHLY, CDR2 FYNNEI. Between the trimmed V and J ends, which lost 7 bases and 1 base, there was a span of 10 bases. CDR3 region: CASKGGGNTEAFF. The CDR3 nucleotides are TGTGCCAGCAAAGGGGGTGGGAACACTGAAGCTTTCTTT. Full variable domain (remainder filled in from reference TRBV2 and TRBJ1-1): EPEVTQTPSHQVTQMGQEVILRCVPISNHLYFYWYRQILGQKVEFLVSFYNNEISEKSEIFDDQFSVERPDGSNFTLKIRSTKLEDSAMYFCASKGGGNTEAFFGQGTRLTVV.

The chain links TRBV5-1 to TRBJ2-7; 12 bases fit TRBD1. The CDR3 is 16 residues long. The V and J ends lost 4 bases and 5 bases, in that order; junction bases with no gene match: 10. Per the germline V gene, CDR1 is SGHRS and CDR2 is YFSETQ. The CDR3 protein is CASSAPRDRGQNEQYF. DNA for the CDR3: TGCGCCAGCAGCGCACCTAGGGACAGGGGGCAAAACGAGCAGTACTTC.

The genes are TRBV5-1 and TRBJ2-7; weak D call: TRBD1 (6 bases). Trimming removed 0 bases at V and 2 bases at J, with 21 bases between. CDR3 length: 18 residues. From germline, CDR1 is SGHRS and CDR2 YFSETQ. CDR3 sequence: CASSLAPTGQGRTYEQYF. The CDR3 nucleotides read TGCGCCAGCAGCTTGGCGCCGACAGGTCAGGGACGAACCTACGAGCAGTACTTC.